This T cell receptor beta chain comes out of a study of blood T cell repertoires in COVID-19 (dated by TCRdb to 2019 to 2021). Notes on the research overall: The collaborator samples originated in the United States, Italy and Spain and spanned the acute and convalescent phases of COVID-19. The prospective study material was composed of cDNA or gDNA derived from T cells, B-cell-depleted T cells, or PBMCs. Deeply sampled blood TCRbeta repertoires from subjects exposed to, actively infected with, or recovered from COVID-19 were included in the dataset. The repertoires were made available in a free public database intended to serve as a resource for research on the immune response to SARS-CoV-2. The samples were drawn from two sources: the first 160 participants of the ongoing ImmuneRACE study, and some 1,300 subjects contributed by 6 global collaborators. A de-identified subject ID, COVID-19 status, age in years and sex were almost always included in the sample metadata. Where available, HLA class I and class II types were taken from metadata supplied by the sample provider and were not determined by assay-based typing. The research as a whole found: Clinical and demographic metadata were provided uncurated, with the amount varying by source and participant.

Compared with germline, V lacks 4 bases and J lacks 2 bases; bases without a gene match: 5. The germline V gene supplies CDR1 MGHDK and CDR2 SYGVNS. The cysteine opens and the phenylalanine closes a CDR3 of 15 amino acids. Only the CDR3 portion is preserved as DNA: 45 bases, with reading frame beginning at the first base. Each collaborating institution followed its own protocols to collect whole blood in K2EDTA tubes. Collaborator samples were shipped for TCRbeta analysis as frozen whole blood, isolated PBMCs, or DNA extracted from either sample type. TCRbeta CDR3 regions were amplified from genomic DNA using the immunoSEQ Assay, a bias-controlled multiplex PCR. The study's own analysis went as follows. Nucleated cell counts per sample were estimated from amplification of reference gene primers within the assay. To quantify the absolute abundance of each unique TCRbeta CDR3 rearrangement, sequence reads were collapsed and filtered. For each sample, productive Simpson clonality was calculated by taking the square root of Simpson's diversity index across productive rearrangements. This is the immuneACCESS table as TCRdb keeps it, with only in-frame sequences that have V and J called. A part of the clones is gone; compared with another copy, unresolved V genes explain less than half, and the rest is unexplained. V and J calls and clone size follow that table, whereas D and trimming were derived from the DNA. A total of 200,000 to 300,000 clones appear in this sample, 70% to 90% of them only once. 3.7% of the sample rests with the top ten.

In the case of this clone: Its antigen remains undetermined. Base qualities are not provided; no much larger clone lies one nucleotide away.

The sequencing sample was made of peripheral blood. The origin of this receptor is a woman between 40 and 55 years old with acute or convalescent COVID-19. The sequence links TRBV25-1 to TRBJ1-5; 7 bases in between match TRBD1. The CDR3 in this case is CASSGGGGGNQPQHF. Read as DNA, the sequence is TGTGCCAGCAGTGGTGGAGGGGGCGGCAATCAGCCCCAGCATTTT.